The clone carrying this TCR beta chain was recorded at least ten times. This specimen comes from a study of T-cell memory formation after mild COVID-19. The wider study: Largely donor-specific TCR clusters were found.

One entry per CDR3 protein, called by TCRdb with MiXCR from the 5' RACE reads. The repertoire holds over 10,000 distinct CDR3 sequences, about 11% seen once, with 49% in the top ten. The germline V gene has CDR1 SEHNR and CDR2 FQNEAQ (reference sequence). This CDR3 contains 14 residues. V was cut by 1 base and J by 4 bases, with 8 bases left in between. Sequenced input: PBMCs or a T cell subset sorted from them (not recorded which). V gene TRBV7-9 combines with J gene TRBJ2-1, with no clear D. The clonotype comes from an adult woman who had mild COVID-19 (a few samples of this study predate the infection). Cell type and time point are not known. The CDR3 loop is CASSLVMGYNEQFF. For the CDR3, the DNA is TGTGCCAGCAGCTTAGTGATGGGGTACAATGAGCAGTTCTTC.